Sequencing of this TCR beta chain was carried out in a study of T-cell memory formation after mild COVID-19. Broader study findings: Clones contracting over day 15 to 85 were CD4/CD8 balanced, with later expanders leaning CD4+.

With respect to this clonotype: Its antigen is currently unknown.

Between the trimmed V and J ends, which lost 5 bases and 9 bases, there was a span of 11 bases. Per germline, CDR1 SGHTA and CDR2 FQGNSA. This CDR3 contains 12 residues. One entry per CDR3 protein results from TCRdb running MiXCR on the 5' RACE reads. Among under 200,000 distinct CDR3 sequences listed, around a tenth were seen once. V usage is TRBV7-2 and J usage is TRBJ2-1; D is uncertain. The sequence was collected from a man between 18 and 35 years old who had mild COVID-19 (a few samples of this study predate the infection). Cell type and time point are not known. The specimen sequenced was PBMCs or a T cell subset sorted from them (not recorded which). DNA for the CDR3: TGTGCCAGCAGCCCCCGACACAGTGAGCAGTTCTTC. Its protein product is CASSPRHSEQFF.